The present entry profiles one TCR beta chain with its context. The specificity of this receptor is unknown. No much larger clone exists at a distance of one base, and base qualities are not known. This sample was included in a study of blood T cell repertoires in COVID-19 (TCRdb year 2020). Turning to the overall study: Samples covering the acute and convalescent phases of COVID-19 were provided by collaborators in the United States, Italy and Spain. The repertoires were released in a freely available public database intended as a resource for research on the immune response to SARS-CoV-2. The samples were drawn from the first 160 participants of the ongoing ImmuneRACE study and from roughly 1,300 subjects provided by 6 global collaborators. The material from the prospective study consisted of cDNA or gDNA derived from T cells, B-cell-depleted T cells, or PBMCs. HLA class I and class II types, where available, came from metadata supplied by the sample provider rather than from assay-based typing. Sample metadata almost always included a de-identified subject ID, COVID-19 status, age in years and sex. Deeply sampled blood TCRbeta repertoires from subjects exposed to, actively infected with, or recovered from COVID-19 were included in the dataset.

Overall study outcomes, separate from this receptor: The amount of clinical and demographic metadata varied by source and participant and was provided uncurated.

TCRbeta CDR3 regions were amplified from genomic DNA by means of the immunoSEQ Assay, a bias-controlled multiplex PCR. Concerning the study's data processing: The number of nucleated cells in each sample was estimated by amplification of reference gene primers within the assay. Sequence reads were collapsed and filtered to measure the absolute abundance of every unique TCRbeta CDR3 rearrangement. For each sample, productive Simpson clonality was calculated by taking the square root of Simpson's diversity index across productive rearrangements. TCRdb carries this immuneACCESS record with in-frame sequences only. Its versions omit some clonotypes, under half of them owing to an unresolved V gene in the studies checked, with the rest unexplained. V and J calls and clone size are those listed in that table; D and trimming were worked out from the DNA. The sample table lists roughly 240,000 clones, approximately 82% of them with a count of one. Around 2.5% of the sample lies in the top ten.

A second Seattle source provided samples from volunteer blood donors who had recovered from COVID-19. Collaborating institutions collected whole blood in K2EDTA tubes following their own protocols. For TCRbeta analysis, collaborator samples were shipped as frozen whole blood, as isolated PBMCs, or as DNA extracted from either sample type. Here V drops 4 bases and J drops 1 base, and the junction holds 13 bases not matched to any gene. As encoded in the germline V gene (reference sequence), CDR1 is LNHDA while CDR2 is SQIVND. The CDR3 has 19 amino acids, counting the end cysteine and phenylalanine. Only CDR3 DNA is held: 57 bases, read in frame from base 1.

Sequencing used peripheral blood. The receptor was isolated from a man between 35 and 55 years old who had recovered from COVID-19. The chain was built from TRBV19 and TRBJ2-1, with 10 middle bases fitting TRBD1. The CDR3 region reads CASSRVGQGILGSYNEQFF. The DNA sequence follows: TGTGCCAGTAGTAGGGTGGGACAGGGGATTTTAGGTTCCTACAATGAGCAGTTCTTC.